The sequence of this TCR beta chain was determined in a study of neoadjuvant anti-PD-1 for oral cavity cancer. Germline V gene data show CDR1 as MDHEN and CDR2 as SYDVKM. CDR3 length equals 14 residues. The V gene lost 7 bases and the J gene lost 4 bases, with 16 bases spanning the gap. Method: immunoSEQ multiplex PCR; TCRdb's copy keeps in-frame clones and lacks some. Among some 7,600 clones, around 53% were seen once, and the ten largest hold approximately 10%. The receptor was derived from a person aged 35 to 85 with oral cavity squamous cell carcinoma. The J gene is TRBJ1-2, the V gene TRBV28; D gene uncertain. This sample comprised tumor tissue, obtained before nivolumab (anti-PD-1) treatment. The CDR3 DNA is TGTGCCAGCATATCTACTACATTATCCTATGGCTACACCTTC. This encodes CASISTTLSYGYTF.